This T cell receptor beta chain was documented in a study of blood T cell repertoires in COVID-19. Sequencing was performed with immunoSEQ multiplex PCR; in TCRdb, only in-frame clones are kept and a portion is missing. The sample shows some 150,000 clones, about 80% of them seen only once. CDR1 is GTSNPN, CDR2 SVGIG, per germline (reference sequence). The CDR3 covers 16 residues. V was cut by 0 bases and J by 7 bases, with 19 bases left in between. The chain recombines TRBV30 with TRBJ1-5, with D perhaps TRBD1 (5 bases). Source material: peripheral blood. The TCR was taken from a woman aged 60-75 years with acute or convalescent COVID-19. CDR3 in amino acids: CAWSVKGRQGGQPQHF. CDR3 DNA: TGTGCCTGGAGTGTAAAGGGGCGCCAGGGTGGGCAGCCCCAGCATTTT.